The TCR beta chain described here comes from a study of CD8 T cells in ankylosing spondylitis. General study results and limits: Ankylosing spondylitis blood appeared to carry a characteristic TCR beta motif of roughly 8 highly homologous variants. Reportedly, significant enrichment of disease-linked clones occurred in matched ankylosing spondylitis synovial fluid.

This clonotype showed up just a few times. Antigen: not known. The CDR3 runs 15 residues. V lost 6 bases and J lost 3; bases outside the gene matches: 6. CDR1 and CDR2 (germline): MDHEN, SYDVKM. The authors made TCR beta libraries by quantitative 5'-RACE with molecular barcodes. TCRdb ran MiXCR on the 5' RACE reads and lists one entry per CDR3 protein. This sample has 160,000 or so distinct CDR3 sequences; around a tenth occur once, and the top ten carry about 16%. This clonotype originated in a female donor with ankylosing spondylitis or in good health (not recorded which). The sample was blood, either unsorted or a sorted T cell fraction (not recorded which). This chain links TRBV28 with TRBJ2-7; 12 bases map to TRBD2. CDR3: CASRLTSGRNYEQYF. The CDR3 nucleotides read TGTGCCAGCAGGCTGACTAGCGGGAGAAACTACGAGCAGTACTTC.